The TCR beta chain under discussion was sequenced for a study of a mutant IDH1 vaccine in newly diagnosed glioma. Study background: Patients received vaccination from 4-6 weeks after radiotherapy alone, or with temozolomide cycles. Treated patients had a mean age of about 37 years and a sex split that was approximately 62% male and about 40% female.

Generated by immunoSEQ multiplex PCR, the TCRdb table keeps only in-frame clones and is missing some. The sample includes 24,000 or so clones, 84% of them seen just once. Time point defined: week 47, end of study. The content of each vaccine dose was 300 ug of mutant IDH1 20-mer peptide, and topical imiquimod accompanied it. In weeks 1, 3, 5, 7, 11, 15, 19 and 23, patients were immunized, eight times in all. After removal of 5 bases from V and 7 bases from J, the junction contained 4 bases not matched to a gene. CDR1 is SGHRS and CDR2 is YFSETQ in the germline V gene. This CDR3 comprises 12 residues. In regard to this clone: Its antigen is not identified.

This clonotype was obtained from a man aged 35 to 55 with glioma. This material consisted of PBMCs, taken from a glioma patient whose treatment included an IDH1 peptide vaccine. The J gene is TRBJ1-1, the V gene TRBV5-1; 8 bases are a match to TRBD1. CDR3 in DNA: TGCGCCAGCAGTCTTGACAGGGGTGAAGCTTTCTTT. Protein product: CASSLDRGEAFF.